The clone carrying this TCR beta chain showed up just a few times. The antigen remains undetermined. A template switching step contributed a universal primer site, while unique molecular identifiers were present in the cDNA. TCRdb re-called the 5' RACE reads with MiXCR, one entry per CDR3 protein. The sample records about 810,000 distinct CDR3 sequences, approximately 13% being singletons. These data are taken from a study of identical twins. Study-wide findings and caveats: It was cross-sectional statistical analysis, not following the same donors, that the conclusions relied on.

The CDR3 sequence is 17 residues long. The germline V gene has CDR1 SGHDT and CDR2 YYEEEE. V was pared by 0 bases and J by 5 bases, with 9 bases of the junction left unmatched. The sample was also linked to a second study, of yellow fever vaccine responses in identical twins. That work adds: Twins' vaccine T cell responses were reported to seem partly convergent and partly personalized.

The chain combines TRBV5-6 with TRBJ2-1; 9 bases fit TRBD2. The TCR comes from a young woman in good health. Input material: PBMCs. The CDR3 DNA reads as TGTGCCAGCAGCTTGGATGGACTAGCGATTACCCACAATGAGCAGTTCTTC. Translation gives CASSLDGLAITHNEQFF. The complete variable domain, with remaining parts taken from reference TRBV5-6 and TRBJ2-1, reads DAGVTQSPTHLIKTRGQQVTLRCSPKSGHDTVSWYQQALGQGPQFIFQYYEEEERQRGNFPDRFSGHQFPNYSSELNVNALLLGDSALYLCASSLDGLAITHNEQFFGPGTRLTVL.